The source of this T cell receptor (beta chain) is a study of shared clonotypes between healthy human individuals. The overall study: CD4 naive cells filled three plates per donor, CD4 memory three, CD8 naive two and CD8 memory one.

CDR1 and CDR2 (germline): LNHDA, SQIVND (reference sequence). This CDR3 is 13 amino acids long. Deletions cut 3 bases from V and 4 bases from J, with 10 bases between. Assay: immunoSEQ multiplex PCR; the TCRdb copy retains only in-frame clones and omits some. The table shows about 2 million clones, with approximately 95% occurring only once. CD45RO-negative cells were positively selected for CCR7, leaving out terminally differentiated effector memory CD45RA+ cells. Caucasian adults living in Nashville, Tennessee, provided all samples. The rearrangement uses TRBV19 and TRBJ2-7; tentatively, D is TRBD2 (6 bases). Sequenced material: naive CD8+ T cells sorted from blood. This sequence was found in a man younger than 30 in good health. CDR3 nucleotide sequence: TGTGCCAGTAGTATCCACCGGGAGTACGAGCAGTACTTC. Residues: CASSIHREYEQYF.